Included here is one T cell receptor beta chain sequence, with context. This clonotype showed up just a few times. Its specific antigen is unknown. Base qualities were left out, and no much larger clone turns up one base away. This sample stems from a study of T cells in Graves' hyperthyroidism and ophthalmopathy (dated by TCRdb to the late 2010s). At the level of the whole study: Peripheral blood was sampled at the time of initial diagnosis, prior to any treatment. To identify distinguishing TCR V-J signatures, a discovery cohort of about 95 patients was used, comprising some 43 with Graves' ophthalmopathy and some 60 with stable Graves' hyperthyroidism. An independent validation cohort of around 20 hyperthyroidism patients and approximately 15 patients who later progressed to ophthalmopathy tested prospective prediction of ophthalmopathy. For training and testing, the 80 to 100 patients in the discovery cohort were randomly divided in a 7:3 ratio. Thyroid tissue and blood T-cell repertoires from about six Graves' hyperthyroidism patients were also compared in the study. Following sampling, methimazole starting at 30 mg daily was given to hyperthyroidism patients, and high-dose intravenous methylprednisolone was given to ophthalmopathy patients. The paper describes TCR Vbeta CDR3 sequencing of 120 to 150 peripheral blood samples, made up of 43 ophthalmopathy patients, more than 70 hyperthyroidism patients and 17 progressor patients.

A patient counted as having stable Graves' hyperthyroidism if no progression to ophthalmopathy occurred over 18 months of follow-up. Hyperthyroidism patients were aged 18 to 65 years and newly diagnosed, with disease duration of less than 2 months. The study excluded patients with uncontrolled infections, other autoimmune diseases, pregnancy or lactation. Diagnoses were established on the basis of clinical symptoms, serum thyroxine and TRAb, thyroid ultrasound, and orbital computed tomography. PBMCs were separated from approximately 9.9 ml of fresh peripheral blood using Ficoll-Paque density gradient centrifugation. Total RNA was extracted with Trizol reagent, and quality was checked on an Agilent 2100 Bioanalyzer. What the authors observed across the whole study: Most expanded thyroid clonotypes (frequency above 0.001) were also found in blood, which suggests that blood repertoires may mirror thyroid immune responses. In validation, the model predicted progression to ophthalmopathy with approximately 69% sensitivity and approximately 74% specificity, a median of around 6.6 months before onset. A 13 V-J signature model separated ophthalmopathy from stable hyperthyroidism, with 87.88% sensitivity and 81% to 83% specificity in cross-validation and 80%/75% in testing. Sample size was not statistically predetermined, and investigators were not blinded to group allocation.

Including the terminal cysteine and phenylalanine, the CDR3 comprises 16 residues. Just the 48-base CDR3 DNA is kept, in frame starting at base 1. Trimming removed 4 bases from V and 4 bases from J; the gene matches leave 12 bases unexplained. The germline V gene (reference sequence) supplies CDR1 SEHNR and CDR2 FQNEAQ. Amplification of TCR beta CDR3 regions was carried out from RNA transcripts. The TCR CDR3 was subjected to a first round of RT-PCR using the HTBI primer set and the Qiagen OneStep RT-PCR kit. The libraries were constructed in a second round of multiplex PCR and then size-selected and purified. The libraries were sequenced on an Illumina HiSeq2000 using paired-end 100 bp reads. The paper's processing steps were these. SOAPnuke was used to process the raw data, throwing out any read that contained adapters or uncalled bases, had a mean Phred below 15, or lacked an exact constant-primer or identifier match. High-quality paired reads were merged with COPE v1.2.5, and unique nucleotide sequences were defined as clonotypes. MiTCR v1.1 was used to align the clonotypes against IMGT TRBV, TRBD and TRBJ reference segments. The analysis was restricted to V-J combinations with a frequency above 0.0001, which together covered approximately 99% of the repertoires. The TCS score was defined as the ratio of F50 (clonal expansion) to E x V (chaos), calculated using BLOSUM62-based TCRdist between CDR3 peptides within each V-J. Welch's t-statistics and random forest reduced approximately 520 V-J features to about 12, which were used in a naive Bayes classifier (R e1071). TCRdb cleaned the public reads at Q25 with fastp, built clones with MiXCR and kept in-frame beta chains. Rows with one shared CDR3 protein collapse into an entry with the most common genes and DNA. In this record, the V and J calls reflect TCRdb's handling and not the investigators' own analysis. The sample includes approximately 210,000 distinct CDR3 sequences, with more than 15% observed a single time. The top ten clonotypes cover roughly 53% of the sample.

Sequencing used blood. The TCR originated in a man aged 45-60 years with Graves' hyperthyroidism. The rearranged chain carries TRBV7-9 and TRBJ1-2, with TRBD1 identical over 7 junction bases. The CDR3 is CASSSFGQARGYGYTF. In nucleotides, the sequence is TGTGCCAGCAGCTCCTTCGGACAGGCACGGGGCTATGGCTACACCTTC.